The entry below describes one T cell receptor beta chain. What antigen it recognizes has not been identified. Base qualities are not at hand, and no much larger clone is one base apart. This entry is derived from a study of control samples from healthy donors and cancer patients (dated by TCRdb to between 2020 and 2021). The CDR3 covers 12 residues, taking in both the cysteine and the phenylalanine. The retained sequence is limited to the CDR3, 36 bases, with the frame set at the first base. As encoded in the germline V gene, CDR1 is MDHEN while CDR2 is SYDVKM. V and J lose 4 bases and 8 bases, and a span of 11 bases separates them. The library relied on the immunoSEQ multiplex PCR assay. The immuneACCESS repertoire file appears here via TCRdb, limited to in-frame rearrangements. These files lack a portion of the clones; in checked studies, under half of the deficit traces to unresolved V genes, and the cause of the others is not known. The sample data list 150,000 to 200,000 clones, and 90% of these were observed just once. The ten largest clonotypes hold around 1.4% of the sample.

The rearrangement joined TRBV28 to TRBJ1-2; a confident D gene designation cannot be given. Sequenced: blood. This receptor was identified in a woman aged 50 to 60 in good health. The DNA sequence is given as TGTGCCAGCAGTTCCGAGGTGAGAGGCTACACCTTC. This translates into CASSSEVRGYTF.